One and the same sample provided the 31 T cell receptor beta chains below, sequenced in a study of blood T cell repertoires in COVID-19. Measured with immunoSEQ multiplex PCR; TCRdb has only the in-frame clones, and not every one. The profile shows about 300,000 clones, approximately 90% of them singletons. The sample consisted of peripheral blood. The receptors originated from a woman aged 50 to 65 with COVID-19, enrolled during active disease.

The gene calls are TRBV5-4 and TRBJ1-4; D ambiguous. Germline V gene sequence: CDR1 SGHNT, CDR2 YYREEE (reference sequence). The length of the CDR3 is 13 residues. Between the trimmed V and J ends, which lost 3 bases and 8 bases, there was a span of 11 bases. The CDR3 DNA follows: TGTGCCAGCAGCTACGACATCTACGAAAAACTGTTTTTT. This gives the protein CASSYDIYEKLFF.

The chain employs TRBV15 and TRBJ1-2; 8 bases align to TRBD1. Germline trimming cut 8 bases from V and 1 base from J; bases unmatched to any gene: 3. The CDR3 extends over 13 amino acids. CDR1 LNHNV and CDR2 YYDKDF come from the germline V gene (reference sequence). The CDR3 sequence is CATGQGFNYGYTF. As DNA, the CDR3 is TGTGCCACCGGACAGGGTTTTAACTATGGCTACACCTTC. The variable domain in full, completed from reference TRBV15 and TRBJ1-2, reads DAMVIQNPRYQVTQFGKPVTLSCSQTLNHNVMYWYQQKSSQAPKLLFHYYDKDFNNEADTPDNFQSRRPNTSFCFLDIRSPGLGDTAMYLCATGQGFNYGYTFGSGTRLTVV.

V usage is TRBV6-1 and J usage is TRBJ2-1, with D perhaps TRBD2 (6 bases). Germline V gene sequence: CDR1 MNHNS, CDR2 SASEGT. This CDR3 is 11 amino acids long. V lost 3 bases, J lost 14 bases, and 11 bases lay in between. CDR3 loop: CASSDEGGKFF. The DNA for the CDR3 is TGTGCCAGCAGTGATGAGGGCGGGAAGTTCTTC.

The chain links TRBV28 to TRBJ1-2; D is unresolved. CDR1 is MDHEN and CDR2 is SYDVKM in the germline V gene. Trimming left V 2 bases short and J 13 bases short, with 20 bases between. There are 14 residues in the CDR3. Written as DNA, the CDR3 is TGTGCCAGCAGTTTAACGGCCACGGGTAGTAAGTGCACCTTC. Encoded protein: CASSLTATGSKCTF.

This clone has a handful of counts. This chain links TRBV24-1 with TRBJ1-2, with D unresolved. Trimming left V 9 bases short and J 1 base short, with 20 bases between. This CDR3 is 16 amino acids long. CDR1 and CDR2 from the germline V gene are KGHDR and SFDVKD. The CDR3 loop is CATSREDRVNNYGYTF. CDR3 bases: TGTGCCACCTCGAGGGAGGATAGGGTAAATAACTATGGCTACACCTTC.

The gene calls are TRBV6-5 and TRBJ2-7; 9 positions agree with TRBD1. The CDR3 is 14 amino acids. Germline CDR1 MNHEY, CDR2 SVGAGI. The V gene end was trimmed by 6 bases and the J gene end by 6 bases; junction bases not matched to a gene: 9. The CDR3 DNA sequence: TGTGCCAGCAGCCGGGACAGGGTGGATTGCGAGCAGTACTTC. Protein product: CASSRDRVDCEQYF.

This sequence joins TRBV18 and TRBJ2-7; the D is unclear. This CDR3 has 16 amino acids. Per the germline V gene, CDR1 is KGHSH and CDR2 is LQKENI. The germline V and J ends were trimmed by 4 bases and 2 bases, with 18 bases remaining between them. The CDR3 DNA reads TGTGCCAGCTCACTCAGTTCCATGGGCGCGCCCTACGAGCAGTACTTC. This encodes CASSLSSMGAPYEQYF.

V and J are TRBV6-5 and TRBJ1-1, with D unresolved. CDR1 and CDR2 from the germline V gene are MNHEY and SVGAGI. Trimming removed 0 bases from V and 2 bases from J, with 10 bases in between. This CDR3 comprises 15 residues. The CDR3, as DNA: TGTGCCAGCAGTTACTCGATCGGGGTCAACACTGAAGCTTTCTTT. It encodes CASSYSIGVNTEAFF.

This clone was detected a few times. The V gene is TRBV11-2, the J gene TRBJ1-1; D is undetermined. Trimming shortened V by 6 bases and J by 1 base, and 9 bases separated the two germline ends. The CDR3 has 13 amino acids. Germline V gene data show CDR1 as SGHAT and CDR2 as FQNNGV. The CDR3 sequence: CASRIQPNTEAFF. CDR3 DNA: TGTGCCAGCAGGATACAGCCGAACACTGAAGCTTTCTTT. The full variable domain, with the rest looked up from reference TRBV11-2 and TRBJ1-1, is EAGVAQSPRYKIIEKRQSVAFWCNPISGHATLYWYQQILGQGPKLLIQFQNNGVVDDSQLPKDRFSAERLKGVDSTLKIQPAKLEDSAVYLCASRIQPNTEAFFGQGTRLTVV.

This clone has only a few counts. V gene TRBV6-5 combines with J gene TRBJ1-5; tentative D call: TRBD1 (5 bases). Looked up from germline, CDR1 is MNHEY and CDR2 is SVGAGI. V was cut by 5 bases and J by 5 bases, with 16 bases left in between. CDR3 length: 15 amino acids. CDR3 amino acids: CASSNKGYADQPQHF. CDR3 nucleotide sequence: TGTGCCAGCAGTAATAAGGGGTATGCGGATCAGCCCCAGCATTTT.

V usage is TRBV19 and J usage is TRBJ2-2; D may be TRBD2 (6 bases). With 3 bases removed from V and 4 bases from J, the gap between germline ends came to 15 bases. The germline V gene has CDR1 LNHDA and CDR2 SQIVND (reference sequence). The CDR3 is 16 residues long. The CDR3: CASSILRGVGTGELFF. The CDR3 DNA reads as TGTGCCAGTAGTATTTTGCGGGGAGTCGGCACCGGGGAGCTGTTTTTT.

The genes are TRBV4-1 and TRBJ2-6; the D gene is possibly TRBD1 (6 bases). Germline V gene lookup returns CDR1 MGHRA and CDR2 YSYEKL. CDR3 length: 20 residues. Trimming stripped 4 bases from V and 0 bases from J, with 22 bases between. The CDR3 DNA sequence: TGCGCCAGCAGCCCTATTGGGGGCAACATTGGGACCTCTGGGGCCAACGTCCTGACTTTC. Its protein is CASSPIGGNIGTSGANVLTF.

V and J are TRBV2 and TRBJ2-7; D possibly corresponds to TRBD2 (6 bases). Germline CDR1 SNHLY, CDR2 FYNNEI. V was shortened by 7 bases and J by 3 bases, with 13 bases between the two germline ends. The CDR3 runs 13 residues. The CDR3 here is CASTGGNLYEQYF. The CDR3, as DNA: TGTGCCAGCACTGGGGGGAACCTCTACGAGCAGTACTTC. The full variable domain, completed using reference TRBV2 and TRBJ2-7, is EPEVTQTPSHQVTQMGQEVILRCVPISNHLYFYWYRQILGQKVEFLVSFYNNEISEKSEIFDDQFSVERPDGSNFTLKIRSTKLEDSAMYFCASTGGNLYEQYFGPGTRLTVT.

This CDR3 reads CASSLLERDTGELFF. CDR3 DNA sequence: TGCGCCAGCAGCTTGCTGGAACGGGACACCGGGGAGCTGTTTTTT. The V call is TRBV5-1, the J call TRBJ2-2; D gene ambiguous. CDR3 length: 15 amino acids. Trimming shortened V by 1 base and J by 3 bases, and 10 bases separated the two germline ends. The V gene's germline CDR1 is SGHRS and CDR2 YFSETQ.

CDR3 residues: CASSYGTGGTEAFF. DNA for the CDR3: TGTGCCAGCAGTTACGGGACAGGGGGCACTGAAGCTTTCTTT. The chain couples TRBV6-5 to TRBJ1-1; TRBD1 aligns across 11 bases. There are 14 residues in the CDR3. The V gene end was trimmed by 2 bases and the J gene end by 4 bases; junction bases not matched to a gene: 0. Germline V gene lookup returns CDR1 MNHEY and CDR2 SVGAGI.

The chain joins TRBV5-1 to TRBJ1-3; D is uncertain. This CDR3 spans 16 amino acids. The V end lost 0 bases, the J end lost 0 bases, and 10 bases lay between the germline ends. Germline V lookup: CDR1 SGHRS, CDR2 YFSETQ. CDR3 sequence (DNA): TGCGCCAGCAGCTTGGAAGCGAGAAGCTCTGGAAACACCATATATTTT. Its translation is CASSLEARSSGNTIYF. Full variable domain (rest looked up from reference TRBV5-1 and TRBJ1-3): KAGVTQTPRYLIKTRGQQVTLSCSPISGHRSVSWYQQTPGQGLQFLFEYFSETQRNKGNFPGRFSGRQFSNSRSEMNVSTLELGDSALYLCASSLEARSSGNTIYFGEGSWLTVV.

This clone showed up just once. The chain carries TRBV7-2 and TRBJ2-2, with a weak D call TRBD2 (6 bases). The germline gives CDR1 SGHTA, CDR2 FQGNSA. The CDR3 loop spans 15 amino acids. Trimming stripped 2 bases from V and 5 bases from J, with 12 bases between. CDR3 sequence reads: CASSLYPGVTGELFF. In nucleotides, the CDR3 is TGTGCCAGCAGCTTATACCCGGGAGTAACCGGGGAGCTGTTTTTT.

This chain connects TRBV28 to TRBJ2-6, with D possibly matching TRBD1 (6 bases). Germline V CDR1 and CDR2: MDHEN, SYDVKM. V was pared by 6 bases and J by 2 bases, with 17 bases between. CDR3 size: 17 residues. The CDR3 spells CASRRSRNRAGANVLTF. The DNA for the CDR3 is TGTGCCAGCAGAAGAAGTCGGAACAGGGCTGGGGCCAACGTCCTGACTTTC.

The genes are TRBV12-3 or TRBV12-4 and TRBJ1-3, with D hard to call. There are 13 residues in the CDR3. The ends were cut back, 5 bases at V and 4 bases at J, with 9 bases in the middle. The CDR3 DNA follows: TGTGCCAGCAGTCCCTCGGGGGGAAACACCATATATTTT. This sequence encodes CASSPSGGNTIYF.

The chain recombines TRBV11-3 with TRBJ2-5, with D unclear. This CDR3 comprises 12 residues. Germline CDR1 is SGHNT and CDR2 is YENEEA. Trimming removed 8 bases from V and 4 bases from J, with 11 bases in between. This chain's CDR3 is CASRLEAETQYF. Written as DNA, the CDR3 is TGTGCCAGCCGCCTTGAGGCAGAGACCCAGTACTTC.

J is TRBJ1-3 and V is TRBV21-1; the table's D gene call, TRBD1, was not cross checked with the DNA. TRBV21-1 is a pseudogene locus. The CDR3 contains 18 residues. The CDR3 here is CASSKGHPRNTSGNTIYF. CDR3 bases: TGTGCCAGCAGCAAGGGACATCCAAGGAATACTTCTGGAAACACCATATATTTT.

V and J are TRBV5-1 and TRBJ1-1, with D unresolved. The germline gives CDR1 SGHRS, CDR2 YFSETQ. The CDR3 has 16 residues. V was shortened by 0 bases and J by 1 base, with 13 bases between the two germline ends. The CDR3 DNA sequence: TGCGCCAGCAGCTTGGCCCCCACTAGCCCGAACACTGAAGCTTTCTTT. Its translation: CASSLAPTSPNTEAFF.

The chain has TRBV9 and TRBJ1-5; a possible D gene is TRBD1 (5 bases). This CDR3 contains 14 residues. Looked up from germline, CDR1 is SGDLS and CDR2 is YYNGEE. V lost 1 base and J lost 0, with 5 bases in between. The CDR3 loop is CASSVQGSNQPQHF. CDR3 DNA sequence: TGTGCCAGCAGCGTACAGGGTAGCAATCAGCCCCAGCATTTT. The full variable domain, rest sourced from reference TRBV9 and TRBJ1-5, is DSGVTQTPKHLITATGQRVTLRCSPRSGDLSVYWYQQSLDQGLQFLIQYYNGEERAKGNILERFSAQQFPDLHSELNLSSLELGDSALYFCASSVQGSNQPQHFGDGTRLSIL.

This chain links TRBV2 with TRBJ2-1, with 7 bases that match TRBD2. V was clipped by 3 bases and J by 3 bases; unmatched bases: 11. This CDR3 is built from 17 residues. Germline V gene data show CDR1 as SNHLY and CDR2 as FYNNEI. The CDR3 reads CASSDLILATDYNEQFF. CDR3 coding DNA: TGTGCCAGCAGTGACTTAATACTAGCGACCGACTACAATGAGCAGTTCTTC.

As DNA, the CDR3 is TGTGCCAGCAGTCCTCGGACAGGGAGGGGAAACACCATATATTTT. Amino acid sequence: CASSPRTGRGNTIYF. The rearrangement joins TRBV6-8 to TRBJ1-3; TRBD1 aligns across 8 bases. After removal of 5 bases from V and 4 bases from J, the junction contained 7 bases not matched to a gene. From germline, CDR1 is MNHGY and CDR2 SAAAGT. The length of the CDR3 is 15 residues.

The chain recombines TRBV5-1 with TRBJ2-7; tentatively, D is TRBD1 (5 bases). V was pared by 1 base and J by 2 bases, with 22 bases between. In germline, CDR1 is SGHRS, CDR2 YFSETQ. CDR3 length: 18 residues. In DNA, the CDR3 is TGCGCCAGCAGCTTGTTGAATCTAGTGAAGGGGAATCCCTACGAGCAGTACTTC. Amino acids: CASSLLNLVKGNPYEQYF.

The rearrangement joins TRBV28 to TRBJ1-1, with 10 bases matching TRBD1. The J segment lost 6 bases and the V segment lost 5 bases, leaving 9 bases of the junction unmatched. The CDR3 spans 15 residues. Germline assignment: CDR1 MDHEN and CDR2 SYDVKM. The CDR3 sequence is CASSQDRGFRPEAFF. CDR3 DNA sequence: TGTGCCAGCAGTCAGGACAGGGGGTTTAGACCTGAAGCTTTCTTT.

The gene calls are TRBV18 and TRBJ1-2; 7 bases line up with TRBD1. Unmatched junction bases numbered 7, after V lost 5 bases and J lost 7 bases. Germline V gene lookup returns CDR1 KGHSH and CDR2 LQKENI. The CDR3 has 13 amino acids. CDR3 residues: CASSGQGVFGYTF. The CDR3 DNA is TGTGCCAGCTCAGGCCAGGGGGTCTTTGGCTACACCTTC.

The chain is built from TRBV19 and TRBJ2-5; a possible D gene is TRBD1 (5 bases). In germline, CDR1 is LNHDA, CDR2 SQIVND (reference sequence). Trimming left V 1 base short and J 4 bases short, with 19 bases between. This CDR3 is built from 17 residues. DNA for the CDR3: TGTGCCAGTAGTATAGTTACACCTAGGGGCAAGGGAGAGACCCAGTACTTC. Protein sequence: CASSIVTPRGKGETQYF.

V is TRBV10-2 and J is TRBJ2-3; 11 nucleotides match TRBD2. The CDR3 is made up of 14 amino acids. Germline V gene sequence: CDR1 WSHSY, CDR2 SAAADI. J was trimmed by 2 bases and V by 9 bases; bases with no gene match: 4. CDR3 in amino acids: CASSTSGVTDTQYF. The CDR3 DNA follows: TGCGCCAGTTCGACTAGCGGGGTCACAGATACGCAGTATTTT.

The CDR3 DNA sequence: TGTGCTACTTTAGGGCGGGAGGGCTCTGAGCAGTTCTTC. It codes for CATLGREGSEQFF. The rearrangement uses TRBV19 and TRBJ2-1; the match to TRBD2 covers 9 bases. Per germline, CDR1 LNHDA and CDR2 SQIVND (reference sequence). This CDR3 contains 13 residues.